The clone carrying this TCR beta chain was observed a single time. Antigen unknown. This specimen comes from a study of CD8 T cells in Susac syndrome. Study context: At the time their blood was drawn, patients with Susac syndrome were either therapy-naive, on corticosteroids (with some of them also receiving intravenous immunoglobulin), or on intravenous immunoglobulin alone.

The CDR3 runs 14 residues. Per germline, CDR1 KGHDR and CDR2 SFDVKD. V lost 7 bases and J lost 5, with 15 bases in between. Bulk CD8+ and CD4+ cells came from magnetic negative isolation; CD8+ TEMRA by FACS. The study, taken as a whole, reports: In its TCR sequencing and HLA analysis, the study acknowledged that the number of individuals was relatively small.

An amount of RNA that ranged from 0.5 to 1 ug was reverse transcribed with random hexamers. Multiplex immunoSEQ PCR targeted 54 Vbeta and 13 Jbeta TCR beta segments. TCRdb ran MiXCR on the immunoSEQ multiplex PCR reads and lists one entry per CDR3 protein. This sample carries 150,000 to 200,000 distinct CDR3 sequences, 90% to 96% of them seen once, and the ten largest clones take around 0.12%. This chain links TRBV24-1 with TRBJ2-3; tentative D call: TRBD2 (5 bases). The specimen sequenced was CD4+ T cells from PBMCs. The clonotype originates from a human donor with Susac syndrome. The CDR3 region is CATSGSGWEDTQYF. As DNA, the CDR3 is TGTGCCACCAGCGGGTCGGGGTGGGAAGATACGCAGTATTTT.